A single sample is the source of the 26 T cell receptor beta chains below, sequenced in a study of CD8 T cells in ankylosing spondylitis. TCRdb called the 5' RACE reads again in MiXCR, with one record for every CDR3 protein. The sample lists 300,000 to 400,000 distinct CDR3 sequences; under 14% were seen once. Source material: blood, either unsorted or a sorted T cell fraction (not recorded which). Receptors originate from a female donor with ankylosing spondylitis or in good health (not recorded which).

The chain recombines TRBV5-5 with TRBJ1-1; unclear D gene. V lost 1 base and J 4 bases, leaving 14 bases between the germline ends. CDR3 length equals 15 residues. Germline lookup yields CDR1 SGHKS and CDR2 YYEKEE (reference sequence). Here the CDR3 DNA reads TGTGCCAGCAGCTTGCTGGTGGTTTTAGGCACTGAAGCTTTCTTT. Its protein is CASSLLVVLGTEAFF.

This clonotype has at least ten counts. CDR3: CSVGRGALGSIEAFF. Written as DNA, the CDR3 is TGCAGCGTTGGTCGCGGGGCCTTGGGGTCGATTGAAGCTTTCTTT. This chain joins TRBV29-1 and TRBJ1-1, with a tentative D call TRBD1 (5 bases). Germline CDR1 is SQVTM and CDR2 is ANQGSEA. CDR3 size: 15 residues. V was shortened by 4 bases and J by 7 bases, with 22 bases between the two germline ends.

This clonotype has only one observation. A much larger clonotype is one base distant, so this may be a read error. The chain uses TRBV20-1 and TRBJ2-1, with TRBD2 matching 8 bases. Germline V gene lookup returns CDR1 DFQATT and CDR2 SNEGSKA (reference sequence). The CDR3 consists of 14 residues. The CDR3 region has the DNA TGCAGAGCTATAGCGGGAACGACTCACAATGAGCAGTTCTTC. Protein product: CRAIAGTTHNEQFF.

This clonotype was seen ten or more times. The rearrangement links TRBV10-3 to TRBJ2-2; D is undetermined. The CDR3 is 14 amino acids. Germline V gene sequence: CDR1 ENHRY, CDR2 SYGVKD. V was trimmed by 2 bases and J by 5 bases, leaving 9 bases between them. Here the CDR3 DNA reads TGTGCCATCAGTGAGCCCCCCGGAACCGGGGAGCTGTTTTTT. Protein: CAISEPPGTGELFF.

The sample holds a few counts of this clonotype. A read error may account for a junction end that differs from germline. The genes are TRBV24-1 and TRBJ2-3; 7 positions agree with TRBD2. Germline V CDR1 and CDR2: KGHDR, SFDVKD. This CDR3 spans 22 amino acids. Here the CDR3 reads CAASDLRGSARRERLSTDTQYF. The CDR3 nucleotides read TGTGCCGCCAGTGATTTGCGTGGCTCCGCGCGGCGGGAGCGATTAAGCACAGATACGCAGTATTTT.

The table lists this clonotype with many counts. This rearrangement joins TRBV5-1 to TRBJ2-7, with D uncertain. The CDR3 runs 13 residues. V was trimmed by 0 bases and J by 4 bases, leaving 8 bases between them. CDR1 and CDR2 (germline): SGHRS, YFSETQ. CDR3 DNA sequence: TGCGCCAGCAGCTTGGCCGCTGATTACGAGCAGTACTTC. It is translated as CASSLAADYEQYF. Full variable domain (rest looked up from reference TRBV5-1 and TRBJ2-7): KAGVTQTPRYLIKTRGQQVTLSCSPISGHRSVSWYQQTPGQGLQFLFEYFSETQRNKGNFPGRFSGRQFSNSRSEMNVSTLELGDSALYLCASSLAADYEQYFGPGTRLTVT.

A remark on this clonotype: One base away lies a much larger clone, so this may be a sequencing read error. The chain recombines TRBV7-9 with TRBJ2-1; D not certain. Trimming shortened V by 8 bases and J by 5 bases, and 13 bases separated the two germline ends. CDR1 is SEHNR and CDR2 is FQNEAQ in the germline V gene (reference sequence). The CDR3 totals 13 residues. The CDR3 here is CASRKAAHNEQFF. The CDR3 DNA sequence: TGTGCCAGCCGAAAGGCAGCCCACAATGAGCAGTTCTTC.

This clonotype was seen a handful of times. V and J are TRBV12-3 or TRBV12-4 and TRBJ2-5; 10 nucleotides align to TRBD2. There are 16 residues in the CDR3. V gave up 6 bases and J gave up 2 bases; unmatched junction bases: 9. The CDR3 protein is CASRTSSGSEQETQYF. CDR3 DNA: TGTGCCAGCAGGACATCTAGCGGGAGTGAACAAGAGACCCAGTACTTC.

To note about this clonotype: Relative to the germline gene, one junction end is altered; a read error may explain this. The chain recombines TRBV4-1 with TRBJ2-1; D is undetermined. The CDR3 has 11 residues. Germline CDR1 is MGHRA and CDR2 is YSYEKL. CDR3: CASSYRRDRVF. The CDR3 coding sequence is TGCGCCAGCAGCTACCGTCGTGATCGGGTCTTC.

The chain has TRBV7-9 and TRBJ2-7; D is undetermined. This CDR3 is built from 12 residues. Per the germline V gene, CDR1 is SEHNR and CDR2 is FQNEAQ (reference sequence). V was shortened by 0 bases and J by 7 bases, with 7 bases between the two germline ends. CDR3 nucleotides: TGTGCCAGCAGCTTAGCGCTGCGGGAGCAGTACTTC. Translated: CASSLALREQYF.

This clonotype was seen ten or more times. The chain is built from TRBV7-9 and TRBJ2-7; D is unclear. Germline loops: CDR1 SEHNR, CDR2 FQNEAQ (reference sequence). CDR3 size: 13 residues. V shed 5 bases and J shed 2 bases, with 10 bases lying between them. The CDR3 sequence is CASSGVRTYEQYF. The CDR3 DNA sequence: TGTGCCAGCAGCGGGGTGAGGACCTACGAGCAGTACTTC.

This clonotype has a count of ten or more. This chain links TRBV20-1 with TRBJ1-3, with D unclear. V was clipped by 0 bases and J by 0 bases, with 9 bases between them. This CDR3 is built from 15 residues. CDR1 is DFQATT, CDR2 SNEGSKA, per germline (reference sequence). CDR3 DNA: TGCAGTGCTAGAGATTCAGGCAACTCTGGAAACACCATATATTTT. Protein product: CSARDSGNSGNTIYF.

This clonotype was seen more than once but under ten times. The chain is built from TRBV11-2 and TRBJ2-5, with 7 bases that match TRBD2. This CDR3 has 16 residues. J gave up 5 bases and V 1 base, and 10 bases lay outside the gene matches. Germline CDR1 is SGHAT and CDR2 is FQNNGV. The CDR3: CASSLAPFGRSETQYF. The CDR3 DNA reads TGTGCCAGCAGCTTAGCCCCATTCGGGAGGAGTGAGACCCAGTACTTC.

The sample holds a few counts of this clonotype. This sequence joins TRBV28 and TRBJ2-1, with D maybe TRBD2 (6 bases). Germline values: CDR1 MDHEN, CDR2 SYDVKM. The V end lost 6 bases, the J end lost 7 bases, and 16 bases lay between the germline ends. This CDR3 contains 14 residues. This CDR3 reads CASRLAVGVNEQFF. DNA for the CDR3: TGTGCCAGCAGACTAGCCGTGGGGGTTAATGAGCAGTTCTTC.

This clonotype was counted at least ten times. Here the CDR3 reads CATGSGQANTGELFF. For the CDR3, the DNA is TGTGCCACTGGCTCGGGACAGGCGAACACCGGGGAGCTGTTTTTT. The V call is TRBV10-3, the J call TRBJ2-2; 8 bases align to TRBD1. CDR3 length equals 15 residues. Germline V gene data show CDR1 as ENHRY and CDR2 as SYGVKD. The ends lost 10 bases at V and 0 bases at J; junction bases unmatched: 7.

Concerning this clonotype: Since a much larger clone is just one base distant, this may be a read error. The CDR3 DNA reads TGTGCCAGCAGCTTGAAGGGGACGCTCCCCACCACAGATACGCAGTATTTT. Translated, it gives CASSLKGTLPTTDTQYF. The genes are TRBV5-5 and TRBJ2-3; tentatively, D is TRBD1 or TRBD2 (5 bases each). V was trimmed by 1 base and J by 2 bases, leaving 17 bases between them. Germline CDR1 and CDR2: SGHKS and YYEKEE (reference sequence). There are 17 residues in the CDR3. The full variable domain, completed using reference TRBV5-5 and TRBJ2-3, is DAGVTQSPTHLIKTRGQQVTLRCSPISGHKSVSWYQQVLGQGPQFIFQYYEKEERGRGNFPDRFSARQFPNYSSELNVNALLLGDSALYLCASSLKGTLPTTDTQYFGPGTRLTVL.

This clonotype was found many times. J is TRBJ2-3 and V is TRBV29-1; the match to TRBD2 covers 7 bases. The CDR3 length is 14 residues. Germline CDR1 SQVTM, CDR2 ANQGSEA. V lost 8 bases to trimming and J lost 0 bases; unmatched junction nucleotides: 8. Written as DNA, the CDR3 is TGCAGCCTCACTAGCGCCTCTAGCACAGATACGCAGTATTTT. Residues: CSLTSASSTDTQYF.

This chain connects TRBV5-5 to TRBJ1-2; weak D call: TRBD1 (5 bases). The CDR3 is made up of 13 amino acids. Germline V lookup: CDR1 SGHKS, CDR2 YYEKEE (reference sequence). The germline V and J ends were trimmed by 3 bases and 8 bases, with 14 bases remaining between them. The CDR3 DNA sequence: TGTGCCAGCAGCTGGGACGATTTCGGCGGCTACACCTTC. This encodes CASSWDDFGGYTF.

The sample holds many counts of this clonotype. The gene calls are TRBV9 and TRBJ2-2; possible D gene TRBD2, 5 bases. V lost 3 bases and J lost 0, with 9 bases in between. This CDR3 is 15 amino acids long. In germline, CDR1 is SGDLS, CDR2 YYNGEE. The CDR3 loop is CASSEGGSNTGELFF. In DNA, the CDR3 is TGTGCCAGCAGCGAGGGCGGGTCGAACACCGGGGAGCTGTTTTTT.

The CDR3 DNA is TGTGCCAGCAGCTATCGTCGACTATTCAACACCGGGGAGCTGTTTTTT. Residues: CASSYRRLFNTGELFF. V gene TRBV7-8 combines with J gene TRBJ2-2; D is possibly TRBD2 (5 bases). With 4 bases removed from V and 2 bases from J, the gap between germline ends came to 14 bases. This CDR3 is built from 16 residues. Germline-derived CDR1 and CDR2 are SGHVS and FQNEAQ.

Many counts were recorded for this clonotype. The chain employs TRBV6-5 and TRBJ1-6, with a weak D call TRBD1 (6 bases). Trimming shortened V by 5 bases and J by 10 bases, and 15 bases separated the two germline ends. Germline CDR1 reads MNHEY; CDR2 reads SVGAGI. CDR3 size: 14 residues. CDR3 in DNA: TGTGCCAGCAGTACCGACAGGTGGGGATCACCCCTCCACTTT. It codes for CASSTDRWGSPLHF.

This clonotype has just a few counts. This chain links TRBV3-1 with TRBJ2-7; D possibly corresponds to TRBD1 (6 bases). CDR1 is LGHDT, CDR2 YNNKEL, per germline (reference sequence). Trimming left V 6 bases short and J 6 bases short, with 15 bases between. The CDR3 length is 13 residues. The CDR3 DNA reads TGTGCCAGCAGGAACGTGGGGGCGGGCGAGCAGTACTTC. Protein product: CASRNVGAGEQYF.

This clonotype was recorded at least ten times. The V call is TRBV28, the J call TRBJ1-1; TRBD1 might be the D (5 bases). CDR3 length: 17 residues. The germline V gene has CDR1 MDHEN and CDR2 SYDVKM. Trimming removed 3 bases from V and 1 base from J, with 18 bases in between. The CDR3 region is CASSFPPPGNANTEAFF. The CDR3 DNA is TGTGCCAGCAGTTTCCCTCCACCAGGGAATGCGAACACTGAAGCTTTCTTT.

This clonotype came up many times. The chain recombines TRBV28 with TRBJ2-4; 10 bases map to TRBD1. The CDR3 is 19 residues long. Germline CDR1 and CDR2: MDHEN and SYDVKM. The V and J ends lost 3 bases and 2 bases, in that order; junction bases with no gene match: 13. The CDR3 spells CASSFSPSTGGVSKNIQYF. The CDR3 coding sequence is TGTGCCAGCAGTTTCTCACCCTCGACAGGGGGCGTTTCCAAAAACATTCAGTACTTC.

Comments on this clonotype: A much larger clone is a single base away; this may be a read error. The J gene is TRBJ2-2, the V gene TRBV20-1; 7 bases agree with TRBD2. Germline V CDR1 and CDR2: DFQATT, SNEGSKA (reference sequence). The CDR3 extends over 16 amino acids. The CDR3 region is CCARSRLARNTGELFF. The CDR3 coding sequence is TGCTGTGCTAGATCTAGACTAGCCCGGAATACCGGGGAGCTGTTTTTT.

This clonotype was recorded many times. The CDR3 sequence: CSVRGRINEKLFF. DNA for the CDR3: TGCAGCGTCCGTGGACGTATTAATGAAAAACTGTTTTTT. V is TRBV29-1 and J is TRBJ1-4; no firm D call. The CDR3 has 13 amino acids. CDR1 and CDR2 (germline): SQVTM, ANQGSEA. V lost 6 bases, J lost 4 bases, and 12 bases lay in between.